These 24 T cell receptor beta chains came from one sample sequenced in a study of glioma-infiltrating T cells after dendritic cell vaccination. The repertoire was sequenced with immunoSEQ multiplex PCR; TCRdb's copy has only in-frame clones and lacks some. The sample has more than 30,000 clones; approximately 90% are singletons. The input for sequencing was blood, taken before dendritic cell vaccination. The receptor set was obtained from a human donor with glioblastoma.

The table lists this clone with a few counts. The chain has TRBV27 and TRBJ2-7, with 9 positions matching TRBD1. The CDR3 spans 14 residues. CDR1 MNHEY and CDR2 SMNVEV come from the germline V gene (reference sequence). Losses at the gene ends were 5 bases for V and 2 bases for J; bases not matched to a gene: 4. CDR3 region: CASSGDREAYEQYF. In nucleotides, the CDR3 is TGTGCCAGCAGTGGGGACAGGGAGGCCTACGAGCAGTACTTC.

The rearrangement joins TRBV11-2 to TRBJ2-2, with D unresolved. Germline CDR1 is SGHAT and CDR2 is FQNNGV. V was pared by 1 base and J by 12 bases, with 12 bases between. CDR3 length equals 13 residues. The CDR3 loop is CASSLGSPQKLFF. DNA for the CDR3: TGTGCCAGCAGCTTAGGTTCTCCACAGAAGCTGTTTTTT. The full variable domain, its missing parts supplied by reference TRBV11-2 and TRBJ2-2, is EAGVAQSPRYKIIEKRQSVAFWCNPISGHATLYWYQQILGQGPKLLIQFQNNGVVDDSQLPKDRFSAERLKGVDSTLKIQPAKLEDSAVYLCASSLGSPQKLFFGEGSRLTVL.

V gene TRBV4-2 combines with J gene TRBJ2-7, with TRBD2 matching 7 bases. The CDR3 is made up of 11 amino acids. The germline V gene has CDR1 LGHNA and CDR2 YNFKEQ. The CDR3 nucleotides read TGTGCGGTTGGGGGGGGCTACGAGCAGTACTTC. It translates to CAVGGGYEQYF.

The chain links TRBV27 to TRBJ2-1; D is ambiguous. There are 14 residues in the CDR3. Germline values: CDR1 MNHEY, CDR2 SMNVEV (reference sequence). Trimming left V 4 bases short and J 4 bases short, with 11 bases between. The DNA of the CDR3 is TGTGCCAGCAGTTCGGGTGCAATATACAATGAGCAGTTCTTC. As protein: CASSSGAIYNEQFF.

The gene calls are TRBV5-4 and TRBJ2-6; 7 positions match TRBD1. The germline V gene has CDR1 SGHNT and CDR2 YYREEE (reference sequence). This CDR3 region has 15 residues. V dropped 3 bases and J dropped 4; count of bases not matched to a gene: 4. Written as DNA, the CDR3 is TGTGCCAGCAGCTCACAGGGGACGGGGGCCAACGTCCTGACTTTC. As protein: CASSSQGTGANVLTF.

On this clone: Within the sample, other DNA sequences also encode this same CDR3. The V gene is TRBV5-6, the J gene TRBJ1-6; a possible D gene is TRBD1 (5 bases). CDR3 length equals 19 residues. V was trimmed by 0 bases and J by 0 bases, leaving 16 bases between them. CDR1 and CDR2 (germline): SGHDT, YYEEEE. The CDR3 region has the DNA TGTGCCAGCAGCTTGGAACCGCAGGGCCATAGCTCCTATAATTCACCCCTCCACTTT. Protein: CASSLEPQGHSSYNSPLHF.

This clone was picked up a small number of times. The V and J genes are TRBV5-5 and TRBJ1-3, with D possibly matching TRBD1 (6 bases). CDR3 size: 16 residues. Germline V lookup: CDR1 SGHKS, CDR2 YYEKEE (reference sequence). Trimming took off 1 base at V and 2 bases at J, with 13 bases between the two ends. The DNA for the CDR3 is TGTGCCAGCAGCTTGAGTCGGGGGGGCGCTGGAAACACCATATATTTT. It specifies CASSLSRGGAGNTIYF.

The CDR3 region is CASSLGSMSTGELFF. The CDR3 DNA sequence: TGTGCCAGCAGTTTAGGTTCTATGAGCACCGGGGAGCTGTTTTTT. The genes are TRBV27 and TRBJ2-2; D call uncertain. Germline-derived CDR1 and CDR2 are MNHEY and SMNVEV (reference sequence). The CDR3 spans 15 residues. The V end lost 2 bases, the J end lost 4 bases, and 11 bases lay between the germline ends.

The chain uses TRBV5-4 and TRBJ1-1; the D gene is possibly TRBD1 (5 bases). Trimming cost V 4 bases and J 0 bases, with 10 bases left between them. This CDR3 has 14 residues. CDR1 is SGHNT, CDR2 YYREEE, per germline (reference sequence). The CDR3 here is CASSPGGVNTEAFF. The CDR3 region has the DNA TGTGCCAGCAGCCCCGGAGGGGTGAACACTGAAGCTTTCTTT.

This chain joins TRBV27 and TRBJ1-6, with unresolved D. CDR1 MNHEY and CDR2 SMNVEV come from the germline V gene (reference sequence). The germline V and J ends were trimmed by 6 bases and 13 bases, with 25 bases remaining between them. CDR3 length: 16 residues. CDR3 residues: CASSRAEGLKLFPLHF. In nucleotides, the CDR3 is TGTGCCAGCAGCCGAGCCGAAGGACTCAAGCTATTCCCCCTCCACTTT.

This rearrangement joins TRBV7-2 to TRBJ2-1; D is perhaps TRBD2 (5 bases). From germline, CDR1 is SGHTA and CDR2 FQGNSA. Trimming stripped 2 bases from V and 5 bases from J, with 7 bases between. CDR3 length: 13 amino acids. CDR3 nucleotides: TGTGCCAGCAGCTTAAGGACTCACAATGAGCAGTTCTTC. Translated: CASSLRTHNEQFF.

This sequence joins TRBV11-2 and TRBJ2-3; TRBD1 aligns across 8 bases. Germline trimming cut 3 bases from V and 6 bases from J; bases unmatched to any gene: 8. In germline, CDR1 is SGHAT, CDR2 FQNNGV. The CDR3 runs 15 residues. CDR3 residues: CASSLETGVTDTQYF. CDR3 in DNA: TGTGCCAGCAGCTTGGAGACAGGGGTAACGGATACGCAGTATTTT.

The chain is built from TRBV6-5 and TRBJ1-4, with D tentatively TRBD1 (6 bases). V dropped 6 bases and J dropped 10 bases, with 15 bases sitting between them. There are 13 residues in the CDR3. Germline V CDR1 and CDR2: MNHEY, SVGAGI. The CDR3 here is CASRGGRGPKLFF. CDR3 DNA: TGTGCCAGCAGAGGGGGGAGGGGACCAAAACTGTTTTTT.

The rearrangement links TRBV19 to TRBJ2-1; D not certain. V lost 1 base and J lost 4, with 11 bases in between. Germline CDR1 is LNHDA and CDR2 is SQIVND (reference sequence). This CDR3 is built from 15 residues. The chain's CDR3 is CASSIVASGYNEQFF. The CDR3 DNA follows: TGTGCCAGTAGTATAGTAGCCAGTGGGTACAATGAGCAGTTCTTC.

This clone was observed once. This chain joins TRBV11-3 and TRBJ1-3, with no clear D. Germline V gene sequence: CDR1 SGHNT, CDR2 YENEEA. V lost 1 base, J lost 2 bases, and 6 bases lay in between. The CDR3 has 14 amino acids. CDR3 nucleotides: TGTGCCAGCAGCTTAGGAGGGCCTGGAAACACCATATATTTT. Its protein product is CASSLGGPGNTIYF.

V gene TRBV4-1 combines with J gene TRBJ1-1; no definite D call. Trimming shortened V by 3 bases and J by 1 base, and 9 bases separated the two germline ends. The CDR3 has 14 residues. Germline CDR1 reads MGHRA; CDR2 reads YSYEKL. The CDR3 reads CASSQFRGNTEAFF. The CDR3 DNA follows: TGCGCCAGCAGCCAGTTCCGGGGGAACACTGAAGCTTTCTTT.

The chain carries TRBV27 and TRBJ1-3; D unclear. V lost 2 bases, J lost 2 bases, and 10 bases lay in between. The germline CDR1 and CDR2 sequences are MNHEY and SMNVEV (reference sequence). CDR3 length: 15 amino acids. The CDR3 DNA reads TGTGCCAGCAGTTTAAGAGGTATTGCTGGAAACACCATATATTTT. Protein product: CASSLRGIAGNTIYF.

This clone was recorded a few times. The chain combines TRBV25-1 with TRBJ2-7; 7 bases align to TRBD2. The germline CDR1 and CDR2 sequences are MGHDK and SYGVNS. This CDR3 is built from 14 residues. V shed 5 bases and J 2 bases; nucleotides not matched to a gene: 6. The DNA for the CDR3 is TGTGCCAGCAGTCCTAGCGGTGCACCCTACGAGCAGTACTTC. Encoded protein: CASSPSGAPYEQYF.

The gene calls are TRBV6-1 and TRBJ2-1; the match to TRBD2 covers 9 bases. CDR3 length: 14 amino acids. The germline CDR1 and CDR2 sequences are MNHNS and SASEGT. The V and J ends lost 7 bases and 4 bases, in that order; junction bases with no gene match: 5. CDR3: CASTSSGKYNEQFF. The CDR3 nucleotides are TGTGCCAGCACCTCTAGCGGGAAGTACAATGAGCAGTTCTTC.

V and J are TRBV19 and TRBJ2-4, with unresolved D. The CDR3 is 13 amino acids. The germline CDR1 and CDR2 sequences are LNHDA and SQIVND (reference sequence). The V gene lost 7 bases and the J gene lost 2 bases, with 9 bases spanning the gap. The CDR3 region is CASTKETKNIQYF. The CDR3 DNA reads TGTGCCAGTACCAAGGAGACCAAAAACATTCAGTACTTC.

The J gene is TRBJ1-3, the V gene TRBV11-2; a weak D match, TRBD1 (6 bases). The CDR3 covers 17 residues. V lost 5 bases and J 0 bases, leaving 17 bases between the germline ends. Looked up from germline, CDR1 is SGHAT and CDR2 is FQNNGV. The CDR3 DNA reads TGTGCCAGCAGCCGAAGAGGGGGGGGAAACTCTGGAAACACCATATATTTT. Encoded protein: CASSRRGGGNSGNTIYF. The full variable domain, completed using reference TRBV11-2 and TRBJ1-3, is EAGVAQSPRYKIIEKRQSVAFWCNPISGHATLYWYQQILGQGPKLLIQFQNNGVVDDSQLPKDRFSAERLKGVDSTLKIQPAKLEDSAVYLCASSRRGGGNSGNTIYFGEGSWLTVV.

This clone appeared a single time. The chain couples TRBV6-1 to TRBJ1-4, with 8 bases that match TRBD1. Losses at the gene ends were 8 bases for V and 6 bases for J; bases not matched to a gene: 2. CDR1 is MNHNS, CDR2 SASEGT, per germline. CDR3 length: 12 residues. CDR3 residues: CASGQGYEKLFF. The CDR3 bases are TGTGCCAGCGGACAGGGATATGAAAAACTGTTTTTT.

Note on this clone: In the same sample, other DNA sequences code for this CDR3. This chain connects TRBV5-1 to TRBJ2-7; D perhaps matches TRBD1 (5 bases). CDR3 length: 13 residues. With 2 bases removed from V and 2 bases from J, the gap between germline ends came to 8 bases. Per germline, CDR1 SGHRS and CDR2 YFSETQ. The CDR3 spells CASSFAGTYEQYF. The CDR3 DNA sequence: TGCGCCAGCAGCTTCGCAGGGACCTACGAGCAGTACTTC.

V and J are TRBV19 and TRBJ1-4; D call uncertain. Deletions cut 5 bases from V and 0 bases from J, with 13 bases between. The CDR3 covers 16 residues. CDR1 is LNHDA, CDR2 SQIVND, per germline (reference sequence). The CDR3 loop reads CASSPRAGATNEKLFF. The CDR3 DNA reads as TGTGCCAGTAGTCCCCGGGCGGGTGCAACTAATGAAAAACTGTTTTTT.